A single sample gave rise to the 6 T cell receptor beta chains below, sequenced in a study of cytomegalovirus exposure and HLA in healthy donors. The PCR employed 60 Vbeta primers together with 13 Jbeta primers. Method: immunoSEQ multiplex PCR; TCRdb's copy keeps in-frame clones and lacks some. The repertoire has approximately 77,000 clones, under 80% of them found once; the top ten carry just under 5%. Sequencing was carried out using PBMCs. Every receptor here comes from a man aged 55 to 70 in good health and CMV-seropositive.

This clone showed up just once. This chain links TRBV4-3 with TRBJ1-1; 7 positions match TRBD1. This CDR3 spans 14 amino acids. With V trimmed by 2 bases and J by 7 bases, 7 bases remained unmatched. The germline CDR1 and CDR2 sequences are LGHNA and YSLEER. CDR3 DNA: TGCGCCAGCAGCCAATATACAGGGGCGGTTGAAGCTTTCTTT. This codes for CASSQYTGAVEAFF.

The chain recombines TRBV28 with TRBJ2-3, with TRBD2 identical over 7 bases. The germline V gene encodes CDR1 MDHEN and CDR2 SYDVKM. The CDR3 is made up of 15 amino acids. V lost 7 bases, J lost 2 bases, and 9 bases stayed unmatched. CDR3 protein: CASTSAGMNTDTQYF. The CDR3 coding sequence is TGTGCCAGCACCTCAGCGGGAATGAACACAGATACGCAGTATTTT.

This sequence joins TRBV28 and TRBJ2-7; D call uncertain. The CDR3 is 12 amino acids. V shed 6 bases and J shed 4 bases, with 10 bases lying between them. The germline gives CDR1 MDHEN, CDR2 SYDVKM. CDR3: CASSLARYEQYF. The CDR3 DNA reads TGTGCCAGCAGCCTCGCGAGGTACGAGCAGTACTTC.

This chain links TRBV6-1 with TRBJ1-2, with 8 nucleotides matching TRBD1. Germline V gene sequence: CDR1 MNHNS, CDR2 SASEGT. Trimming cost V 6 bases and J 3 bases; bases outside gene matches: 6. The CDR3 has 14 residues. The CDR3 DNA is TGTGCCAGCAGGACCGGGACAGGTTACTATGGCTACACCTTC. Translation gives CASRTGTGYYGYTF.

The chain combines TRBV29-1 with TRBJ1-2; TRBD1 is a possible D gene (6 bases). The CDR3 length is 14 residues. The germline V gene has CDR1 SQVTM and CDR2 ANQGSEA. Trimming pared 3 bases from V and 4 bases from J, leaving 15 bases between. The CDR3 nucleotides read TGCAGCGTTGATTCGGCCAGGGGCGTCTATGGCTACACCTTC. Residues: CSVDSARGVYGYTF.

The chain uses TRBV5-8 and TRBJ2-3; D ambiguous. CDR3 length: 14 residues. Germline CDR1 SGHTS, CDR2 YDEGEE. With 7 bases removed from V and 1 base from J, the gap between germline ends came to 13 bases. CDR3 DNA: TGTGCCAGCTTGTTACAGTTACGCACAGATACGCAGTATTTT. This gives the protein CASLLQLRTDTQYF.